This T cell receptor beta chain comes out of a study of T cell repertoires in cytomegalovirus infection. On the study more broadly: Recently identified HLA-C-restricted and well-studied HLA-B-restricted CMV epitopes were used. An indication of both CMV infection and matching HLA type came from public TCR beta signatures. Broader study findings: Dominating the ex vivo response were TCR beta clonotypes that were CMV-specific and HLA-C-restricted. Carriers of CMV and the relevant HLA type were discriminated by public TCR beta frequency.

A single record per CDR3 protein comes from TCRdb applying MiXCR to the reads. The data show some 920,000 distinct CDR3 sequences, around 32% seen once. The V and J ends lost 3 bases and 6 bases respectively, with 15 bases between them. The CDR3 contains 14 residues. CDR1 is MNHEY, CDR2 SMNVEV, per germline (reference sequence). Concerning this clonotype itself: Its antigen is unidentified.

V usage is TRBV27 and J usage is TRBJ2-7, with D perhaps TRBD1 or TRBD2 (5 bases each). Sequenced material: cultured CD8+ T cells from PBMCs, taken from culture after CMV antigen stimulation. The origin of this receptor is a human donor in good health (CMV status not recorded). Some clones in this sample may be carry-over from other donors' samples. CDR3 coding DNA: TGTGCCAGCAGTTTTGTGGGGGAATGGAGCGAGCAGTACTTC. It translates to CASSFVGEWSEQYF.